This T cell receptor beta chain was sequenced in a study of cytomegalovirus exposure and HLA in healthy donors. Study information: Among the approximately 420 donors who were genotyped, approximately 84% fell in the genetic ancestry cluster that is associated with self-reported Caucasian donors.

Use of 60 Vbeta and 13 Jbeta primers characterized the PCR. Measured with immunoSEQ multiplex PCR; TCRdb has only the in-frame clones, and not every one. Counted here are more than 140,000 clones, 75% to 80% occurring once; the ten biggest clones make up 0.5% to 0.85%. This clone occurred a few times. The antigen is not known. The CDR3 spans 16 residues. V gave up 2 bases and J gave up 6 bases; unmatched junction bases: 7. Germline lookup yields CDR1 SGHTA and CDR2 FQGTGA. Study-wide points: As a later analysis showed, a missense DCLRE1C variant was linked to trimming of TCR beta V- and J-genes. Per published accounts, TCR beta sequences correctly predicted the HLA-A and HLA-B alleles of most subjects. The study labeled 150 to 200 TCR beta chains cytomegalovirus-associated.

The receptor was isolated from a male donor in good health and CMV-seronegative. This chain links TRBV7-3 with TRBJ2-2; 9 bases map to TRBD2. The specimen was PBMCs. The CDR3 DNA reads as TGTGCCAGCAGCTTACGGGCGGGGGGGCCGTCCGGGGAGCTGTTTTTT. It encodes CASSLRAGGPSGELFF.